Here is one T cell receptor (beta chain) with its context. The antigen remains undetermined. Method: immunoSEQ multiplex PCR; TCRdb's copy keeps in-frame clones and lacks some. The repertoire holds 20,000 or so clones, with 70% to 90% as singletons. The data originate from a study of T cells in localized non-small cell lung cancer. Whole-study results and caveats: The greatest T cell clonality was found in uninvolved adjacent lung (higher than in tumor). Heterogeneity remains possible, as sequencing covered one tumor region only.

The CDR3 sequence is 15 residues long. V lost 4 bases, J lost 2 bases, and 6 bases stayed unmatched. Germline values: CDR1 SGHNT, CDR2 YYREEE (reference sequence). This chain connects TRBV5-4 to TRBJ1-3; TRBD1 aligns across 7 bases. Sample: peripheral blood, taken before any cancer treatment. This receptor was taken from a male donor at least 60 years old with stage I squamous cell lung carcinoma. This chain's CDR3 is CASSRDRVAGNTIYF. The CDR3 nucleotides are TGTGCCAGCAGCCGGGACAGAGTCGCTGGAAACACCATATATTTT.